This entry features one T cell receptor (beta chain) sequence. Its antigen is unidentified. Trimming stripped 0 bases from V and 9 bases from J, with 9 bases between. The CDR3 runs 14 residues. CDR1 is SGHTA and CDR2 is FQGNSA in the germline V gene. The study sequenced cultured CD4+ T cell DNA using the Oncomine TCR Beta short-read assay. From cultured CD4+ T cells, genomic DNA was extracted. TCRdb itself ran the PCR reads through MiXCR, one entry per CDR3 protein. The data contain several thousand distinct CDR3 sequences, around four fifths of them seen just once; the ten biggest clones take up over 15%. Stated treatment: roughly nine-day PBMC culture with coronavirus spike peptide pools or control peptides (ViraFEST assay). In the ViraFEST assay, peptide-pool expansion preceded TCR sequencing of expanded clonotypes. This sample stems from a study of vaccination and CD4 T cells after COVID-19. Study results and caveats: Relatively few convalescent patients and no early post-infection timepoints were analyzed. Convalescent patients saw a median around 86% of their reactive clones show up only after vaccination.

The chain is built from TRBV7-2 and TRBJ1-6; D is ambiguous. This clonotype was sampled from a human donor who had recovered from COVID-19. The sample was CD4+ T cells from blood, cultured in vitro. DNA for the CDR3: TGTGCCAGCAGCTTAGCGTTGTCCGCTTCACCCCTCCACTTT. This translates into CASSLALSASPLHF.